The 3 T cell receptor beta chains below all came from one sample that was sequenced in a study of blood T cell repertoires in COVID-19. Data came from immunoSEQ multiplex PCR; TCRdb stores just in-frame clones and leaves some out. The sample carries around 190,000 clones, about 86% recorded once. The sample was peripheral blood. The source is a man between 45 and 60 years old with active or convalescent COVID-19.

The genes are TRBV4-2 and TRBJ1-1; a weak D match, TRBD1 (5 bases). This CDR3 is built from 16 residues. Trimming pared 0 bases from V and 0 bases from J, leaving 11 bases between. Germline CDR1 is LGHNA and CDR2 is YNFKEQ. The CDR3 here is CASSQDWGGLNTEAFF. CDR3 bases: TGTGCCAGCAGCCAAGATTGGGGCGGATTGAACACTGAAGCTTTCTTT.

The chain links TRBV4-2 to TRBJ2-1; TRBD2 matches 8 bases. The V segment lost 0 bases and the J segment 4 bases; nucleotides outside the gene matches: 17. The CDR3 consists of 20 residues. Germline CDR1 and CDR2: LGHNA and YNFKEQ. This CDR3 reads CASSQDPSSSGGAAYNEQFF. DNA for the CDR3: TGTGCCAGCAGCCAAGACCCATCTAGCTCGGGGGGGGCCGCATACAATGAGCAGTTCTTC.

The chain combines TRBV6-5 with TRBJ2-2; TRBD2 matches at 7 bases. The junction had 8 bases not matched to a gene; V was cut back by 4 bases and J by 6 bases. From germline, CDR1 is MNHEY and CDR2 SVGAGI. The CDR3 totals 15 residues. In DNA form, the CDR3 reads TGTGCCAGCAGTTTGAGCGGGACGGAGTCCGGGGAGCTGTTTTTT. It encodes CASSLSGTESGELFF.